This T cell receptor beta chain was captured by sequencing in a study of T cell responses to AZD1222 COVID-19 vaccine. Background on the study: Second doses at about 4 or about 12 weeks were pooled. Notes on the study in general: CD4 TCRs covered the whole spike, strongest at regions 160-218 and 743-854. When two AZD1222 doses had been given, Spike-specific TCR breadth and depth rose.

Sequencing used immunoSEQ multiplex PCR; TCRdb keeps in-frame clones, though not all of them. The sample records some 70,000 clones, roughly four fifths being singletons. V lost 6 bases, J lost 0 bases, and 8 bases lay in between. Germline V lookup: CDR1 MNHNS, CDR2 SASEGT. This CDR3 has 13 amino acids. Concerning this clone itself: The antigen is undetermined.

This clonotype was obtained from an adult in good health. This sequence joins TRBV6-1 and TRBJ1-2, with unresolved D. The sequencing here drew on peripheral blood, taken on day 0 of AZD1222 vaccination. The CDR3 reads CASSTVTNYGYTF. CDR3 coding DNA: TGTGCCAGCAGCACAGTTACTAACTATGGCTACACCTTC.